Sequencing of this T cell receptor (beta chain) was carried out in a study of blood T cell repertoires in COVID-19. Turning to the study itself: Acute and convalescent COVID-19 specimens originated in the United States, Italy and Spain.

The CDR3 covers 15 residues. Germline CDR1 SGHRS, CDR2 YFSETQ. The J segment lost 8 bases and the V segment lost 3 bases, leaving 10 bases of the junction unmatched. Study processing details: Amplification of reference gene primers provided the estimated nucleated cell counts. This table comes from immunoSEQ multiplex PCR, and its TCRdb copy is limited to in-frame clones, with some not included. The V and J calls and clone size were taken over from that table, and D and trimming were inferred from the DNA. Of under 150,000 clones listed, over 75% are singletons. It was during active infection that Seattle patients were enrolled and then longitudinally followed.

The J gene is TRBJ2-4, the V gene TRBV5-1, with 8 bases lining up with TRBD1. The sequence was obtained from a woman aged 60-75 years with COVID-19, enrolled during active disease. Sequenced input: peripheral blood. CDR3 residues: CASSSPDRDGDIQYF. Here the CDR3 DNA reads TGCGCCAGCAGCTCCCCGGACAGGGATGGGGACATTCAGTACTTC.